The clone carrying this T cell receptor (beta chain) turned up a few times. This record belongs to a study of cytomegalovirus exposure and HLA in healthy donors. Amplification used 60 Vbeta primers and 13 Jbeta primers. The assay was immunoSEQ multiplex PCR, and TCRdb's table has in-frame clones only and misses some. The sample holds about 89,000 clones, less than 10% seen once. The V and J ends lost 2 bases and 5 bases, in that order; junction bases with no gene match: 6. The length of the CDR3 is 15 residues. CDR1 SGHTA and CDR2 FQGNSA come from the germline V gene. The clonotype comes from a man between 50 and 59 years old in good health and CMV-seropositive. The sample consisted of PBMCs. This rearrangement joins TRBV7-2 to TRBJ2-7, with 10 bases lining up with TRBD2. CDR3 nucleotides: TGTGCCAGCAGCTTATCTAGCGGGAGTCAAAACGAGCAGTACTTC. Its translation: CASSLSSGSQNEQYF.